This T cell receptor beta chain originates from a study of cytomegalovirus exposure and HLA in healthy donors. The PCR made use of 60 Vbeta and 13 Jbeta primers. Generated by immunoSEQ multiplex PCR, the TCRdb table keeps only in-frame clones and is missing some. The sample carries roughly 130,000 clones, roughly 79% recorded once. The CDR3 runs 12 residues. Trimming at V came to 9 bases and at J to 5 bases, leaving 7 bases not matched to a gene. CDR1 and CDR2 from the germline V gene are SNHLY and FYNNEI. This clone was recorded a few times. What it binds is not known. Whole-study results and caveats: Later analysis identified several of the most significant clusters that appeared linked to common viral pathogens.

J is TRBJ2-7 and V is TRBV2; 7 bases are a match to TRBD1. The material sequenced was PBMCs. This clonotype originated in a man between 18 and 35 years old in good health and CMV-seronegative. CDR3 region: CASRQGVNEQYF. CDR3 nucleotides: TGTGCCAGTAGACAGGGAGTAAACGAGCAGTACTTC.